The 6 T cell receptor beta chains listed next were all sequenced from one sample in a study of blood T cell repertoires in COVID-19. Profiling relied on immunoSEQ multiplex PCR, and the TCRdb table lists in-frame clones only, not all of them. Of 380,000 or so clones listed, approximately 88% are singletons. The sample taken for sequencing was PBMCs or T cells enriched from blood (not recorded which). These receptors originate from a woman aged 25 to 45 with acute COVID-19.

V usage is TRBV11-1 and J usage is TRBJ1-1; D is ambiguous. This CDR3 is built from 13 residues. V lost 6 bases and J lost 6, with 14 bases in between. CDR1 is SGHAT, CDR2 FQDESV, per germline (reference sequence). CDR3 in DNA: TGTGCCAGCAGAACGACTCTGAGGGCTGAAGCTTTCTTT. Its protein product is CASRTTLRAEAFF.

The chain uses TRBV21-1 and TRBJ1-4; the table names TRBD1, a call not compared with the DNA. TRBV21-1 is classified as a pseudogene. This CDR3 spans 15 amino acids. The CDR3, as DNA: TGTGCCAGCAGCCCCCCGGACAGGGTGGACGAAAAACTGTTTTTT. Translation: CASSPPDRVDEKLFF.

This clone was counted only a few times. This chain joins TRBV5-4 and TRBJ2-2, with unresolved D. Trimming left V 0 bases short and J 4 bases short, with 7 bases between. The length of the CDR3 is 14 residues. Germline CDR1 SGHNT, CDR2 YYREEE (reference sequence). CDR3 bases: TGTGCCAGCAGCTTGGATCCGAGCACCGGGGAGCTGTTTTTT. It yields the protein CASSLDPSTGELFF.

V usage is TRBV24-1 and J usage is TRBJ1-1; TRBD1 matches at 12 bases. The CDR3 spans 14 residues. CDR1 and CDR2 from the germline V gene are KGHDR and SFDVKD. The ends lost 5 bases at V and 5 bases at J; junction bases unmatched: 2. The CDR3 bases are TGTGCCACCAGTGGGGACAGGGGGCAAACTGAAGCTTTCTTT. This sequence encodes CATSGDRGQTEAFF.

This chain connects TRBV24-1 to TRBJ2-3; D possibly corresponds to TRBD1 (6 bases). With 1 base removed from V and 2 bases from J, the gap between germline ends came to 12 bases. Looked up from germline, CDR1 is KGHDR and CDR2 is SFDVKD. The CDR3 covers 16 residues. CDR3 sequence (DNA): TGTGCCACCAGTGATTTTGGCAGGGGATACACAGATACGCAGTATTTT. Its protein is CATSDFGRGYTDTQYF.

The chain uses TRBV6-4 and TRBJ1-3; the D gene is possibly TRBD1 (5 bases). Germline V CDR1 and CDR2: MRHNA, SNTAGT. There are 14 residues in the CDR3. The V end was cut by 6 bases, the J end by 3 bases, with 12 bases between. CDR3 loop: CASRGDCRGNTIYF. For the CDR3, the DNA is TGTGCCAGCAGAGGGGACTGTCGTGGAAACACCATATATTTT.